Detailed here is one TCR beta chain. This entry comes from a study of CD8+ T cells in alopecia areata. CD4+ and CD8+ T cells were sorted from PBMCs stained for CD3, CD4 and CD8. The germline gives CDR1 SGHVS, CDR2 FNYEAQ. V shed 4 bases, J shed 2 bases, and the junction held 7 bases outside the gene matches. The CDR3 has 16 amino acids. Reverse transcription of extracted RNA yielded cDNA, which provided the sequencing template. The method was immunoSEQ multiplex PCR; TCRdb's version includes in-frame clones alone and lacks a portion of them. The data show about 69,000 clones, under 75% seen once. The origin of this receptor is a human donor with alopecia areata. This chain connects TRBV7-6 to TRBJ2-3; TRBD1 agrees at 9 bases. Source: CD8+ T cells sorted from blood, taken at week 0. The CDR3: CASSWGQGPNTDTQYF. CDR3 nucleotide sequence: TGTGCCAGCAGCTGGGGACAGGGCCCAAACACAGATACGCAGTATTTT. The variable domain in full, completed from reference TRBV7-6 and TRBJ2-3, reads GAGVSQSPRYKVTKRGQDVALRCDPISGHVSLYWYRQALGQGPEFLTYFNYEAQQDKSGLPNDRFSAERPEGSISTLTIQRTEQRDSAMYRCASSWGQGPNTDTQYFGPGTRLTVL.